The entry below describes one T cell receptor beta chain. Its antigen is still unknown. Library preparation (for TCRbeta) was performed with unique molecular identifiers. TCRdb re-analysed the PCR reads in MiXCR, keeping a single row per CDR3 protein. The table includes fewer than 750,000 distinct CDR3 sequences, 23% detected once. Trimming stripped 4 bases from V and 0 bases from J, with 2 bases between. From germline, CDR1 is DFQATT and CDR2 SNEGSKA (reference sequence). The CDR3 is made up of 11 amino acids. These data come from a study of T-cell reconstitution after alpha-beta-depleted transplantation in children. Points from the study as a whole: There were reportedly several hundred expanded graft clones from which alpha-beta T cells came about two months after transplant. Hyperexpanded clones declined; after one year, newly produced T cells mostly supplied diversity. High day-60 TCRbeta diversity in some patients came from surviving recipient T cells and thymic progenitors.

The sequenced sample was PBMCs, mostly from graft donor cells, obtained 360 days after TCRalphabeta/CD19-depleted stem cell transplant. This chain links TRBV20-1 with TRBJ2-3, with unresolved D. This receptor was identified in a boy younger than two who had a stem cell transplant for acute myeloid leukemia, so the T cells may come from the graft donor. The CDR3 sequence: CSANSTDTQYF. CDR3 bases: TGCAGTGCTAACAGCACAGATACGCAGTATTTT.